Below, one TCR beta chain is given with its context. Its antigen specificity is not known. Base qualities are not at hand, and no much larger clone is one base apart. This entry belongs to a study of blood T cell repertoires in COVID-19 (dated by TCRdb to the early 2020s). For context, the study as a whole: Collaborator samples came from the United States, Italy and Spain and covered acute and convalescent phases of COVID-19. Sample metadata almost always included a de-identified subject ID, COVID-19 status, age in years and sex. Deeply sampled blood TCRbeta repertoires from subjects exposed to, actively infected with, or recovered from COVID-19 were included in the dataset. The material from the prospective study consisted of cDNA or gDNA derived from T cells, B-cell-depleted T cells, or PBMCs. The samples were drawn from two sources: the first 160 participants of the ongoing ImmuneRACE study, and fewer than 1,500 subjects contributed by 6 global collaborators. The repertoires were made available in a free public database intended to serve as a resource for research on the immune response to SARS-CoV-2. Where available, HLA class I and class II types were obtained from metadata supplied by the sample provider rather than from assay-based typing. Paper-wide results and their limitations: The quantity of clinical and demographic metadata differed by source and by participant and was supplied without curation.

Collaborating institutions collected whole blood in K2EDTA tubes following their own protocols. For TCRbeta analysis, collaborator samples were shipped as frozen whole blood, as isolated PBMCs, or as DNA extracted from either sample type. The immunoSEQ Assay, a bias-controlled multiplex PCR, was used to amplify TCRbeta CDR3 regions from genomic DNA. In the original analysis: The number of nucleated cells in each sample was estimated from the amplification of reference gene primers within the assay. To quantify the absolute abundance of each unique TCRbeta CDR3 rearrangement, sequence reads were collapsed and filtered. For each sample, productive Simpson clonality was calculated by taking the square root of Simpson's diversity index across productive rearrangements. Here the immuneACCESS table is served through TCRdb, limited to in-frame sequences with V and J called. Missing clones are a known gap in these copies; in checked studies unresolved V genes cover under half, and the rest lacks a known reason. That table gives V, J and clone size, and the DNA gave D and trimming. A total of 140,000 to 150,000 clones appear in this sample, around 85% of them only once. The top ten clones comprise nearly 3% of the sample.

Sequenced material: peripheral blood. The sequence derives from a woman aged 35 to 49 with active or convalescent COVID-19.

The nucleotide sequence is given as TGTGCCACCAGCAGAGATCGGGGACAGCGGAACACTGAAGCTTTCTTT. Its translation is CATSRDRGQRNTEAFF. The sequence joins TRBV15 to TRBJ1-1, with TRBD1 identical over 7 junction bases. V is pruned by 0 bases and J by 1 base, leaving 5 bases of the junction without a gene match. The CDR3 measures 16 amino acids from cysteine to phenylalanine. Just the 48-base CDR3 DNA is kept, in frame starting at base 1. Looking up the germline V gene (reference sequence) yields CDR1 LNHNV and CDR2 YYDKDF.